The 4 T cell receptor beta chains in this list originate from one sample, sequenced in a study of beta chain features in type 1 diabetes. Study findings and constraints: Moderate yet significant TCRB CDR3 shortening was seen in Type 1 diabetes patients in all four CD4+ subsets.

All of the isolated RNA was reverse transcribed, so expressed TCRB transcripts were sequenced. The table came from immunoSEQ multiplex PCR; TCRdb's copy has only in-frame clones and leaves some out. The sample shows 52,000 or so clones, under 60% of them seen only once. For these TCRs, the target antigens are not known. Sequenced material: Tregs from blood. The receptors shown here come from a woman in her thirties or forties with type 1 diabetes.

The CDR3 DNA reads as TGTGCCAGCACCGTTAGCGCACTTAGCACAGATACGCAGTATTTT. It specifies CASTVSALSTDTQYF. The rearrangement uses TRBV7-2 and TRBJ2-3, with D possibly matching TRBD2 (5 bases). Germline V gene data show CDR1 as SGHTA and CDR2 as FQGNSA. With 7 bases removed from V and 0 bases from J, the gap between germline ends came to 14 bases. This CDR3 has 15 residues.

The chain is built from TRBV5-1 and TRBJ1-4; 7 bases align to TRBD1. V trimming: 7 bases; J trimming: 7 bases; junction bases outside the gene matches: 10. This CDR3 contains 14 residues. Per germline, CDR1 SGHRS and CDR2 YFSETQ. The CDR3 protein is CASSEGAGLEKLFF. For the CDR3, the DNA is TGCGCCAGCTCGGAGGGGGCAGGGCTTGAAAAACTGTTTTTT.

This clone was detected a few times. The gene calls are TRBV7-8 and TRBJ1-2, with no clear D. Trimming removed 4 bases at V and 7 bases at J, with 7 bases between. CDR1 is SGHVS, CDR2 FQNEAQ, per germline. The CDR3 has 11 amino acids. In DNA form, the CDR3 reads TGTGCCAGCAGCTCAGACATTGGCTACACCTTC. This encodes CASSSDIGYTF.

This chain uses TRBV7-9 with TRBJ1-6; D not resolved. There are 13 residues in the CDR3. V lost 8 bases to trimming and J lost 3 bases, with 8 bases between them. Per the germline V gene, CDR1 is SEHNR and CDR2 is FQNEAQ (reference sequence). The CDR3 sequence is CASAPDYNSPLHF. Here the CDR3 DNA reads TGTGCCAGCGCACCAGACTATAATTCACCCCTCCACTTT.